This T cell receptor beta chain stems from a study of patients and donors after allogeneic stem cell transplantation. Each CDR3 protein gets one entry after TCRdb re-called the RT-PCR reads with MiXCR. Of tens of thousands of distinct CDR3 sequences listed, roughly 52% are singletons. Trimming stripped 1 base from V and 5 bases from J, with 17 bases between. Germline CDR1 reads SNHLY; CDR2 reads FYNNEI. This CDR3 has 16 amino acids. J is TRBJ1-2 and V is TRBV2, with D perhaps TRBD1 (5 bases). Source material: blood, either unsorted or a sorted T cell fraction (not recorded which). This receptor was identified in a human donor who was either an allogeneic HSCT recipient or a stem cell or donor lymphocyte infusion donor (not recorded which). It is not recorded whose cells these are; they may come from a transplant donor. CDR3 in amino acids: CASSEEGASGLYGYTF. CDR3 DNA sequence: TGTGCCAGCAGTGAAGAAGGAGCCTCGGGACTATATGGCTACACCTTC.